A selection of T cell receptor beta chains follows, all from one sample in a study of OX40 agonist ivuxolimab in advanced cancers. Assay: immunoSEQ multiplex PCR; the TCRdb copy retains only in-frame clones and omits some. The sample lists around 71,000 clones, around 86% seen once, with less than 1.1% in the top ten. The sequencing here drew on CD4+ or CD8+ T cells sorted from blood, taken in a trial of the OX40 agonist ivuxolimab. The source of these receptors is an adult with an advanced solid tumor such as melanoma, head and neck, liver or kidney cancer. Both conserved end residues are part of each CDR3. The D gene is left open where the match is weak. Expanded clones get a size class; other rows say once, few or many, or leave the size out.

j_gene	d_gene	abundance	v_gene	CDR3nt	CDR3aa
TRBJ2-2	-	few	TRBV5-1	TGCGCCAGCAGCTTGAATGGCGGGGTTAACACCGGGGAGCTGTTTTTT	CASSLNGGVNTGELFF
TRBJ1-2	TRBD1	-	TRBV5-5	TGTGCCAGCAGCGGGACAGGGGGCGAAATGGGCTATGGCTACACCTTC	CASSGTGGEMGYGYTF
TRBJ2-5	-	-	TRBV28	TGTGCCAGCAGTTTAGAGGGGCGGACCTTAAAGACCCAGTACTTC	CASSLEGRTLKTQYF
TRBJ2-3	-	once	TRBV5-4	TGTGCCAGCAGCTCCGGCAAAGTGGCAGATACGCAGTATTTT	CASSSGKVADTQYF
TRBJ2-7	TRBD1	-	TRBV7-6	TGTGCCAGCAGCCCGGGGACAGGGACCGGAACAGGGGAGCAGTACTTC	CASSPGTGTGTGEQYF
TRBJ1-1	TRBD1	-	TRBV5-1	TGCGCCAGCAGCCGTTCGACAGGGGTGGGCACTGAAGCTTTCTTT	CASSRSTGVGTEAFF
TRBJ2-7	TRBD2	-	TRBV28	TGTGCCAGCACTGCCGGGAGGGCCCGGGAGCAGTACTTC	CASTAGRAREQYF
TRBJ2-3	-	-	TRBV5-1	TGCGCCAGCAGCTTGGTTGTGGAGGCAGATACGCAGTATTTT	CASSLVVEADTQYF
TRBJ1-5	-	-	TRBV7-8	TGTGCCAGCAGCTTGGGGGGGCGCGACCAGCCCCAGCATTTT	CASSLGGRDQPQHF
TRBJ1-5	-	few	TRBV30	TGTGCCTGGAATAAGTATAGCAATCAGCCCCAGCATTTT	CAWNKYSNQPQHF
TRBJ2-2	TRBD2	-	TRBV2	TGTGCCAGCAAACTAGCGGGGAACACCGGGGAGCTGTTTTTT	CASKLAGNTGELFF
TRBJ2-6	-	-	TRBV29-1	TGCAGCCCCAAGTGTTGCGGGGCCAACGTCCTGACTTTC	CSPKCCGANVLTF
TRBJ2-3	-	-	TRBV6-6	TGTGCCAGCAGTTACTCGGCCGGGATGAGGGTAGATACGCAGTATTTT	CASSYSAGMRVDTQYF
TRBJ1-4	-	-	TRBV6-4	TGTGCCAGCAGTGACCCCGACGGTAATGAAAAACTGTTTTTT	CASSDPDGNEKLFF
TRBJ1-1	TRBD1	-	TRBV9	TGTGCCAGCAGCACACTACAGGGGGGAATCGAGGACACTGAAGCTTTCTTT	CASSTLQGGIEDTEAFF
TRBJ2-7	TRBD2	-	TRBV5-4	TGTGCCAGCAGCTTGGCAACTAGCGGGATACGGGAGCAGTACTTC	CASSLATSGIREQYF
TRBJ1-1	-	few	TRBV29-1	TGCAGCGTTGACGGAGTTACTGAAGCTTTCTTT	CSVDGVTEAFF
TRBJ2-5	-	-	TRBV6-1	TGTGCCAGCATGAAAGGAGGGGCGCAGGAGACCCAGTACTTC	CASMKGGAQETQYF
TRBJ2-4	-	-	TRBV29-1	TGCAGCGTTGAAGAAGCAGGGATCCACATTCAGTACTTC	CSVEEAGIHIQYF
TRBJ2-3	-	-	TRBV7-2	TGTGCCAGCAGCTTACGGACGGCTAGCACAGATACGCAGTATTTT	CASSLRTASTDTQYF
TRBJ1-4	-	-	TRBV7-9	TGTGCCAGCAGCCCGTCCCTAGACAGTCCTACGGAAAAACTGTTTTTT	CASSPSLDSPTEKLFF
TRBJ1-1	-	-	TRBV28	TGTGCCAGCAGTTTAATCAGGACTGAAGCTTTCTTT	CASSLIRTEAFF
TRBJ1-5	TRBD1	-	TRBV4-1	TGCGCCAGCAGCCAAGGCGAGGGACAGAATCAGCCCCAGCATTTT	CASSQGEGQNQPQHF
TRBJ2-3	TRBD2	-	TRBV19	TGTGCCAGCCGGGCCCCGGGACTAGCGTCGGATACGCAGTATTTT	CASRAPGLASDTQYF
TRBJ2-7	TRBD1	-	TRBV5-6	TGTGCCAGCAGCCCACGGACAGGGCCGAACGAGCAGTACTTC	CASSPRTGPNEQYF
TRBJ2-3	TRBD1	-	TRBV9	TGTGCCAGCAGCGGACAGGGGAGCACAGATACGCAGTATTTT	CASSGQGSTDTQYF
TRBJ2-5	-	-	TRBV19	TGTGCCAGTAGGTCGACTCCAAGGGGAGAGACCCAGTACTTC	CASRSTPRGETQYF
TRBJ2-1	-	-	TRBV5-1	TGCGCCAGCAGCTTGGGGGACGCCTACAATGAGCAGTTCTTC	CASSLGDAYNEQFF
TRBJ2-5	TRBD2	-	TRBV2	TGTGCCAGCAGCCAAACTAGCGGGAAGGCCCTAGAGACCCAGTACTTC	CASSQTSGKALETQYF
TRBJ2-3	-	-	TRBV10-2	TGCGCCAGCAGTGACTGGGCTACTTCTAGCACAGATACGCAGTATTTT	CASSDWATSSTDTQYF
TRBJ1-1	TRBD1	-	TRBV7-2	TGTGCCAGCAGATCGATTTCAGGGGGTTACACTGAAGCTTTCTTT	CASRSISGGYTEAFF
TRBJ2-2	TRBD2	-	TRBV4-1	TGCGCCAGCAGGGGCGAATCCCTAGCGGGTACGAACACCGGGGAGCTGTTTTTT	CASRGESLAGTNTGELFF
TRBJ1-2	TRBD1	-	TRBV7-9	TGTGCCAGCAGCTTCGGACAGGGGCAAAGTGGCTACACCTTC	CASSFGQGQSGYTF
TRBJ1-3	TRBD1	-	TRBV25-1	TGTGCCAGCAGTGACTCCCGGGACAGGGCCGCAGTGGGAAACACCATATATTTT	CASSDSRDRAAVGNTIYF
TRBJ1-2	-	once	TRBV5-1	TGCGCCAGCAGCTTCTACTCCTCGAGCGGCTCCGGGGGCTACACCTTC	CASSFYSSSGSGGYTF
TRBJ1-4	TRBD1	-	TRBV30	TGTGCCTGGAGCTCGCCGGGACAGGGTTGGGAAAAACTGTTTTTT	CAWSSPGQGWEKLFF
TRBJ2-6	-	-	TRBV5-4	TGTGCCGGACAGATCCCTGGGGCCAACGTCCTGACTTTC	CAGQIPGANVLTF
TRBJ2-3	TRBD1	once	TRBV7-9	TGTGCCAGCACCAAAGGACAGGGCACAGATACGCAGTATTTT	CASTKGQGTDTQYF
TRBJ1-6	TRBD1	-	TRBV2	TGTGCCAGCAGTGGCCCCACACAGGGGGCGGTGAATAATTCACCCCTCCACTTT	CASSGPTQGAVNNSPLHF
TRBJ2-5	TRBD1	-	TRBV6-6	TGTGCCAGCTCCCGGGACAGGGGCCAAGAGACCCAGTACTTC	CASSRDRGQETQYF
TRBJ1-1	-	-	TRBV11-2	TGTGCCAGCAGCTTAAGGAGGTTTTTGGGGGAGACTGAAGCTTTCTTT	CASSLRRFLGETEAFF
TRBJ1-2	TRBD1	-	TRBV18	TGTGCCAGCTCACCCAACGGACAGGGGGCCTATGGCTACACCTTC	CASSPNGQGAYGYTF
TRBJ1-6	-	-	TRBV27	TGTGCCAGCAACCCCCAGGGTTTTAATTCACCCCTCCACTTT	CASNPQGFNSPLHF
TRBJ2-7	-	-	TRBV9	TGTGCCAGCAGCGTAGCGGGTCCCTCCTACGAGCAGTACTTC	CASSVAGPSYEQYF
TRBJ1-4	TRBD1	-	TRBV28	TGTGCCAGCTCCAGAGGGGGACAGAATGAAAAACTGTTTTTT	CASSRGGQNEKLFF
TRBJ1-2	TRBD1	-	TRBV7-3	TGTGCCAGCAGCTCAGGGGGGTCGGAAGGCTACACCTTC	CASSSGGSEGYTF
TRBJ1-2	TRBD1	-	TRBV28	TGTGCCAGCAGTCCTATTGGGACAGGGGAACAATATGGCTACACCTTC	CASSPIGTGEQYGYTF
TRBJ1-6	TRBD1	-	TRBV19	TGTGCCAGTAGTACGGCGCCGGGACAGGGTAATTCACCCCTCCACTTT	CASSTAPGQGNSPLHF